The present T cell receptor beta chain was sequenced within a study of long-term antiretroviral therapy in people with HIV. Study results and limitations: CDR3 lengths in HIV samples spanned a narrower range than controls.

This was the immunoSEQ v3.0 assay at survey level. Per sample, sequencing targeted roughly 35,000-50,000 T-cell genomes. Clones were read by immunoSEQ multiplex PCR, and TCRdb kept only the in-frame ones, dropping some. The sample has under 30,000 clones; approximately 86% are singletons. Specimens carried about 0.85-10 million cryopreserved PBMC before DNA extraction. Turning to this clone: What it recognizes is unknown.

This CDR3 contains 14 residues. Per the germline V gene, CDR1 is SGDLS and CDR2 is YYNGEE. Trimming took off 4 bases at V and 7 bases at J, with 17 bases between the two ends. The chain uses TRBV9 and TRBJ2-5; D not certain. The clonotype originates from a woman in her thirties with HIV. The input for sequencing was unsorted PBMCs, taken 1.9 years after starting antiretroviral therapy. The DNA for the CDR3 is TGTGCCAGCAGCCCCACCCTAGTATTCGGGACCCAGTACTTC. It specifies CASSPTLVFGTQYF.